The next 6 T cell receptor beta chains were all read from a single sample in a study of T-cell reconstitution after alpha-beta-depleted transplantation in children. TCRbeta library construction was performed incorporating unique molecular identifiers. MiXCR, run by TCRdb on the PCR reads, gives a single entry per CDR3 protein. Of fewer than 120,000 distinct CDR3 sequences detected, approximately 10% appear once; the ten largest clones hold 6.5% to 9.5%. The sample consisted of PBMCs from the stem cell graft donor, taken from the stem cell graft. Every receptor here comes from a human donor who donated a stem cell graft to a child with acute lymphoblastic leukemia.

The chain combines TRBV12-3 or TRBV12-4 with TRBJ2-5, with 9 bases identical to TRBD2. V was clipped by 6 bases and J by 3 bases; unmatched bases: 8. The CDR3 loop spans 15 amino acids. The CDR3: CASRNGLANEETQYF. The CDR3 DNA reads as TGTGCCAGCAGAAATGGACTAGCGAACGAAGAGACCCAGTACTTC.

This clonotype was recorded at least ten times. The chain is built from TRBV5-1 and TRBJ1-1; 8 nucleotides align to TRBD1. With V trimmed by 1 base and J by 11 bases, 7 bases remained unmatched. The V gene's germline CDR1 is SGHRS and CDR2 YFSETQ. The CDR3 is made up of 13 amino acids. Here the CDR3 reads CASSLTRGLDAFF. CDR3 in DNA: TGCGCCAGCAGCTTGACCAGGGGGCTCGATGCTTTCTTT.

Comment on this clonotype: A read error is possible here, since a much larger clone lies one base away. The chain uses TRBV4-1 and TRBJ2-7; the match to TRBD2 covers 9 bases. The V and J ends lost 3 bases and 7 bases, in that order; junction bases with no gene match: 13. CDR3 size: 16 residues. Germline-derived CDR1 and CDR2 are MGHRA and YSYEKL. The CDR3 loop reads CASSQGGLAGVWEQYF. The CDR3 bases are TGCGCCAGCAGCCAGGGCGGATTAGCGGGAGTATGGGAGCAGTACTTC.

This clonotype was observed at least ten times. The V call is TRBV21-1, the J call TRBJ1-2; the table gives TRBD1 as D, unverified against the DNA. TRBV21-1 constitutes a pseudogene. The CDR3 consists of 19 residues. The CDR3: CASSKGKGVRPNLNYGYTF. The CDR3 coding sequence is TGTGCCAGCAGCAAAGGGAAGGGGGTGCGGCCGAATCTTAACTATGGCTACACCTTC.

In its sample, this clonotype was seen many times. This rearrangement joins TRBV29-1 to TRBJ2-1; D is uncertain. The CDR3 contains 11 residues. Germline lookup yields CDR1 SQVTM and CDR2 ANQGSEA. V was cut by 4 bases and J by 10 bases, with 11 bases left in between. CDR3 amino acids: CSVALLREQFF. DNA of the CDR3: TGCAGCGTTGCTTTGCTCCGGGAGCAGTTCTTC.

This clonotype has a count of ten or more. The DNA for the CDR3 is TGCAGTGCTCGGGGACTAGCGGGATGGGCAGATACGCAGTATTTT. This encodes CSARGLAGWADTQYF. The V gene is TRBV20-1, the J gene TRBJ2-3; 13 bases agree with TRBD2. Germline V gene sequence: CDR1 DFQATT, CDR2 SNEGSKA (reference sequence). The CDR3 totals 15 residues. V lost 5 bases, J lost 4 bases, and 6 bases stayed unmatched.